A single sample gave rise to the 14 T cell receptor beta chains below, sequenced in a study of shared clonotypes between healthy human individuals. Produced via immunoSEQ multiplex PCR; TCRdb's table is partial and in-frame only. This repertoire shows some 2,500,000 clones, roughly 93% found once; its top ten account for approximately 0.35%. Sequenced material: naive CD4+ T cells from PBMCs. Subset specified: CD45RA+ positively selected. These receptors originate from a man between 18 and 29 years old in good health. Some clones in this sample may be carry-over from other donors' samples.

This chain uses TRBV11-2 with TRBJ2-7; D is tentatively TRBD1 or TRBD2 (6 bases each). CDR1 SGHAT and CDR2 FQNNGV come from the germline V gene. The V end lost 2 bases, the J end lost 6 bases, and 17 bases lay between the germline ends. The CDR3 consists of 15 residues. The CDR3 DNA reads TGTGCCAGCAGCTTAAATTGGAGGGGGGCCGGCGAGCAGTACTTC. Encoded protein: CASSLNWRGAGEQYF.

About this clone itself: The same CDR3 arises from other DNA sequences in this sample as well. The rearrangement uses TRBV18 and TRBJ1-5; TRBD1 matches at 8 bases. The CDR3 contains 14 residues. Germline V gene data show CDR1 as KGHSH and CDR2 as LQKENI. Unmatched junction bases numbered 4, after V lost 4 bases and J lost 5 bases. CDR3 region: CASSLQGGDQPQHF. The CDR3 DNA is TGTGCCAGCTCACTACAGGGGGGAGATCAGCCCCAGCATTTT.

V usage is TRBV4-1 and J usage is TRBJ2-3, with D hard to call. Germline lookup yields CDR1 MGHRA and CDR2 YSYEKL. V was cut by 0 bases and J by 6 bases, with 10 bases left in between. This CDR3 is 14 amino acids long. Here the CDR3 reads CASSQEARADTQYF. The CDR3 DNA sequence: TGCGCCAGCAGCCAAGAAGCTCGTGCGGATACGCAGTATTTT.

On this clone itself: The junction departs from the called germline gene at one end, perhaps through a read error. Other DNA sequences within the sample encode an identical CDR3. The V and J genes are TRBV18 and TRBJ1-1; D remains unclear. Germline-derived CDR1 and CDR2 are KGHSH and LQKENI. This CDR3 is built from 12 residues. The CDR3 sequence is CASSTLGTEAFF. In DNA form, the CDR3 reads TGTGCCAGCTCAACACTGGGCACTGAGGCTTTCTTT.

V is TRBV7-2 and J is TRBJ2-5; 8 positions agree with TRBD1. The CDR3 contains 13 residues. Trimming cost V 7 bases and J 6 bases; bases outside gene matches: 7. The germline V gene has CDR1 SGHTA and CDR2 FQGNSA. The chain's CDR3 is CASNPGGVKTQYF. The CDR3 nucleotides read TGTGCCAGCAACCCAGGGGGCGTAAAGACCCAGTACTTC.

The chain links TRBV7-9 to TRBJ2-1; TRBD2 matches 7 bases. Trimming removed 5 bases from V and 4 bases from J; junction bases left unmatched: 5. The CDR3 sequence is 14 residues long. The V gene's germline CDR1 is SEHNR and CDR2 FQNEAQ (reference sequence). DNA of the CDR3: TGTGCCAGCAGCCTATTCGGGGGGTACAATGAGCAGTTCTTC. It translates to CASSLFGGYNEQFF.

The V call is TRBV12-2, the J call TRBJ2-1; TRBD1 is the table's D call, not checked against the DNA. TRBV12-2 is a recognized pseudogene. The CDR3 is made up of 14 amino acids. CDR3 nucleotides: TGTGCAAGTCGTTTCGACGACAGGGTCACTGAGCAGTTCTTC. Translation: CASRFDDRVTEQFF.

Turning to this clone: Other DNA sequences in this sample translate to the same CDR3. The V call is TRBV5-1, the J call TRBJ2-2, with D uncertain. This CDR3 contains 12 residues. Trimming took off 4 bases at V and 0 bases at J, with 1 base between the two ends. Per the germline V gene, CDR1 is SGHRS and CDR2 is YFSETQ. This chain's CDR3 is CASSPNTGELFF. In nucleotides, the CDR3 is TGCGCCAGCAGCCCGAACACCGGGGAGCTGTTTTTT.

This clone showed up just a few times. This CDR3 is CASSLAAGTREGEAFF. CDR3 nucleotide sequence: TGTGCCAGCAGCTTAGCGGCAGGGACACGGGAGGGTGAAGCTTTCTTT. The V gene is TRBV7-9, the J gene TRBJ1-1, with D perhaps TRBD1 (6 bases). V was trimmed by 0 bases and J by 7 bases, leaving 18 bases between them. Germline V gene lookup returns CDR1 SEHNR and CDR2 FQNEAQ (reference sequence). The CDR3 extends over 16 amino acids.

The CDR3 region is CAIRPTSGSVGDEQYF. CDR3 sequence (DNA): TGTGCCATCAGACCGACTAGCGGGAGTGTCGGAGACGAGCAGTACTTC. The chain couples TRBV10-3 to TRBJ2-7, with 12 bases identical to TRBD2. The trim removed 6 bases at V and 5 bases at J, leaving 11 bases unmatched. The CDR3 sequence is 16 residues long. CDR1 is ENHRY and CDR2 is SYGVKD in the germline V gene.

The V call is TRBV29-1, the J call TRBJ2-5; tentatively, D is TRBD1 or TRBD2 (5 bases each). The J call could be wrong; TRBJ2-7 is a better fit for the DNA end. Germline CDR1 and CDR2: SQVTM and ANQGSEA. The CDR3 consists of 12 residues. CDR3 DNA: TGCAGCGTTGATGAGGGGAGCGGCGAGCAGTACTTC. Translation: CSVDEGSGEQYF.

This chain uses TRBV25-1 with TRBJ2-1; 12 nucleotides match TRBD2. The germline gives CDR1 MGHDK, CDR2 SYGVNS. After removal of 6 bases from V and 5 bases from J, the junction contained 5 bases not matched to a gene. The CDR3 runs 15 residues. The CDR3 DNA reads as TGTGCCAGCAGCGGGACTAGCGGGCCACACAATGAGCAGTTCTTC. This encodes CASSGTSGPHNEQFF.

V usage is TRBV6-1 and J usage is TRBJ1-2; 9 bases agree with TRBD1. J lost 3 bases, V lost 7 bases, and 9 bases had no gene match. Germline V CDR1 and CDR2: MNHNS, SASEGT. The CDR3 has 15 amino acids. The DNA of the CDR3 is TGTGCCAGCAATCCGGGACAGGGACCTTACTATGGCTACACCTTC. It encodes CASNPGQGPYYGYTF.

This clone is a singleton in its sample. V usage is TRBV5-1 and J usage is TRBJ2-1; the match to TRBD2 covers 7 bases. V lost 3 bases, J lost 5 bases, and 11 bases stayed unmatched. This CDR3 has 16 residues. Looked up from germline, CDR1 is SGHRS and CDR2 is YFSETQ. The CDR3 sequence is CASSSLGLADNNEQFF. CDR3 nucleotide sequence: TGCGCCAGCAGCTCTCTCGGGCTAGCGGACAACAATGAGCAGTTCTTC.